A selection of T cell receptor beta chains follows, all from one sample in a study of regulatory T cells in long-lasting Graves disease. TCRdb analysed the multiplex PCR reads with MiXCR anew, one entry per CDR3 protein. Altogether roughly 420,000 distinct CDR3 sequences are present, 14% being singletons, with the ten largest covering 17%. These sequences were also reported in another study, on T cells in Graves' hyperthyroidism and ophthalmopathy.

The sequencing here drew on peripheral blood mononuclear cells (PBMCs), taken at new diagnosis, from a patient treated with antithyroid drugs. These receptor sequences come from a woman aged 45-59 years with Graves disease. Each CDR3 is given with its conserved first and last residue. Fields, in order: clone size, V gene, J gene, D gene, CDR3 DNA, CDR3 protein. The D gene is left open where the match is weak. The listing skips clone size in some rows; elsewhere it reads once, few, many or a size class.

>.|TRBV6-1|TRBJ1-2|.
TGTGCCACTGGAGGGGCGGCGGGGGGCTACACCTTC
CATGGAAGGYTF
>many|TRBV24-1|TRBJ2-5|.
TGTGCCACCAGTGATGGTGGGGTAGAGACCCAGTACTTC
CATSDGGVETQYF
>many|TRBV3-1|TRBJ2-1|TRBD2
TGTGCCAGCAGCCGGTTAGCGGGATCGACCTACAATGAGCAGTTCTTC
CASSRLAGSTYNEQFF
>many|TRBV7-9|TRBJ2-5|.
TGTGCCAGCAGCTTAGGAGGCGGGGCCAGACTTCGGGAGACCCAGTACTTC
CASSLGGGARLRETQYF
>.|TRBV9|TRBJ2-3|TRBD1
TGTGCCAGCAGCGTAGAAAGGACAGGCGTCACAGATACGCAGTATTTT
CASSVERTGVTDTQYF
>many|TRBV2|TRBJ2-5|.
TGTGCCAGCAACCAGGGCGCCTTACAAGAGACCCAGTACTTC
CASNQGALQETQYF
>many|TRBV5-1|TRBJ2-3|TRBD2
TGCGCCAGCAGCTTTAGCGGGAGGGCCGTAGATACGCAGTATTTT
CASSFSGRAVDTQYF
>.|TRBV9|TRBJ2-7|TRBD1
TGTGCCAGCAGCCCCGGACAGGACCTCTACGAGCAGTACTTC
CASSPGQDLYEQYF
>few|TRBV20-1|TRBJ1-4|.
TGCAGTGCTCTCCGGGCCCCAACTAATGAAAAACTGTGTTTT
CSALRAPTNEKLCF
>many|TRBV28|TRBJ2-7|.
TGTGCCGGCAGTTTCCCCAGGGACTCCTACGAGCAGTACTTC
CAGSFPRDSYEQYF
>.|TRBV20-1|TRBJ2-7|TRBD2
TGCAGTGCCCTGGGACTAGGTAGCTCCTACGAGCAGTACTTC
CSALGLGSSYEQYF
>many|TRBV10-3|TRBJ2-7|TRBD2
TGTGCCATCAGTGCGGGGTGGGAGGGTAACTACGAGCAGTACTTC
CAISAGWEGNYEQYF
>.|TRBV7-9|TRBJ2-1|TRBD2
TGTGCCAGCAGGGGAGGGCTAGCGGGAGCAAGCTCCTACAATGAGCAGTTCTTC
CASRGGLAGASSYNEQFF
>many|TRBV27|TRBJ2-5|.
TGTGCCAGCAGTATAACTACCGGGTTCTGGACCCAGTACTTC
CASSITTGFWTQYF
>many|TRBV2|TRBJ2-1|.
TGTGCCAGCAGTCCTTGGCGGTACAATGAGCAGTTCTTC
CASSPWRYNEQFF
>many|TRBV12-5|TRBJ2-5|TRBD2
TGTGCTAGTGGTTTGTCGAGCGGGGGCCAAGAGACCCAGTACTTC
CASGLSSGGQETQYF
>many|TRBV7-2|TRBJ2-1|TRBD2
TGTGCCAGCAGCTCCCTAGAAGCGGGAGGGCCGAATGAGCAGTTCTTC
CASSSLEAGGPNEQFF
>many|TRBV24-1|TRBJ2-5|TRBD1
TGTGCCACCAGTGATACCGGACAGGGAGGAGGGGAGACCCAGTACTTC
CATSDTGQGGGETQYF
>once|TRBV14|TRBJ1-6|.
TGTGCCAGCAGCCAAGTGCCAACACTAAATTCACCCCTCCACTTT
CASSQVPTLNSPLHF
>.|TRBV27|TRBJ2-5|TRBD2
TGTGCCAGCAGTTTATTTCGGGGGGGACAAGAGACCCAGTACTTC
CASSLFRGGQETQYF
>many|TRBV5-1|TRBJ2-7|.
TGCGCCAGCAGCTTCAGTCTACGATCTTCCTACGAGCAGTACTTC
CASSFSLRSSYEQYF
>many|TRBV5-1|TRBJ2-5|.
TGCGCCAGCAGCCCTAACGGGGGAGGACAAGAGACCCAGTACTTC
CASSPNGGGQETQYF
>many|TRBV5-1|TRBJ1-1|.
TGCGCCAGCACCCCTAGGGGCATGAACACTGAAGCTTTCTTT
CASTPRGMNTEAFF
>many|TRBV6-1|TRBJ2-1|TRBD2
TGTGCCAGCAGTGAATCCGGCGGGAGGATGGGTGAGCAGTTCTTC
CASSESGGRMGEQFF
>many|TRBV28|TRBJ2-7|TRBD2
TGTGCCAGCAGTTTAGCCGGGACTAGCGCCGAGCAGTACTTC
CASSLAGTSAEQYF
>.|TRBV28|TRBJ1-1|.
TGTGCCAGCAGTACGGCGTCGGGGGGCCGGAACACTGAAGCTTTCTTT
CASSTASGGRNTEAFF
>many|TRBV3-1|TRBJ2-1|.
TGTGCCAGCAGCCGTCTGGACGGCCACAATGAGCAGTTCTTC
CASSRLDGHNEQFF
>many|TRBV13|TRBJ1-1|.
TGTGCCAGCAGCTTAGGTTTGGGACAAAGAGGAACTGAAGCTTTCTTT
CASSLGLGQRGTEAFF
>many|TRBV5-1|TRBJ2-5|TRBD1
TGTGCCAGCAGCGGTGACAGGGGCCGGGAGACCCAGTACTTC
CASSGDRGRETQYF
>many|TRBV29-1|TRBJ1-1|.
TGCAGCGTTGCAGCCGGGGCAAACACTGAAGCTTTCTTT
CSVAAGANTEAFF
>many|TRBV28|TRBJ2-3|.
TGTGCCAGCAGCAAACTCCGTGGAGAAACAGATACGCAGTATTTT
CASSKLRGETDTQYF
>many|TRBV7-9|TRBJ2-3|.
TGTGCAAGCAAACTGGCAGGCCCCACAGATACGCAGTATTTT
CASKLAGPTDTQYF
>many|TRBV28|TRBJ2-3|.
TGTGCCAGCAGTATTGCAGATACGCAGTATTTT
CASSIADTQYF
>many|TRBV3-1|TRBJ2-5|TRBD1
TGTGCCAGCAGGCGGACAGGGGGCCTCCGGGGCCAGTACTTC
CASRRTGGLRGQYF
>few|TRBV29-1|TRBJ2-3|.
TGCAGCGTTAGGCAGGGATTAACAGATACGCAGTATTTT
CSVRQGLTDTQYF
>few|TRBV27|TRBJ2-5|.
TGTGCCAGCAGTTCCGACAGTAGGCAAGAGACCCAGTACTTC
CASSSDSRQETQYF
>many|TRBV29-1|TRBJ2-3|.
TGCAGCGTTGGTGAATACACAGATACGCAGTATTTT
CSVGEYTDTQYF
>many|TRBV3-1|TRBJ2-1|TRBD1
TGTGCCAGCTACGGACAGGAGGACAATGAGCAGTTCTTC
CASYGQEDNEQFF
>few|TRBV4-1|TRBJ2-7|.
TGCGCCAGCAGCCAAGTTACTGTAGCGGCGGGCGAGCAGTACTTC
CASSQVTVAAGEQYF
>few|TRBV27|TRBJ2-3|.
TGTGCCAGCGGGAGGTACACAGATACGCAGTATTTT
CASGRYTDTQYF
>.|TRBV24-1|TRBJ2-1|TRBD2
TGTGCCACCAGTGATTTCACTAGCGTTTACAATGAGCAGTTCTTC
CATSDFTSVYNEQFF
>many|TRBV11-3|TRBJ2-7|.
TGTGCCAGCAGCTTAGCAGGGGCCGACCACGAGCAGTACTTC
CASSLAGADHEQYF